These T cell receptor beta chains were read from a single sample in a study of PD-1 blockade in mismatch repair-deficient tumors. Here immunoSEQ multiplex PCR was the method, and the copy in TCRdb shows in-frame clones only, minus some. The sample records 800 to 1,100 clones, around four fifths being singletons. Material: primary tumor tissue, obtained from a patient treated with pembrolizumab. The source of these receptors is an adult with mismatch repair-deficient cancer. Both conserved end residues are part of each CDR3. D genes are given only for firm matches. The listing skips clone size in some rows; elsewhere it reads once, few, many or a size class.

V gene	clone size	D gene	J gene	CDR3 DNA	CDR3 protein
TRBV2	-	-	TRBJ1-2	TGTGCCAGCAGTGAGTTCTCGGCAGGTGATCCTAAAGGTGGCTACACCTTC	CASSEFSAGDPKGGYTF
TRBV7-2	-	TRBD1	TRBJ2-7	TGTGCCAGCAGCTTTAAGACAGGGGGGTCAGGGCAGTACTTC	CASSFKTGGSGQYF
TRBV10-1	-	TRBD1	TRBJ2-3	TGCGCCAGCAGTGAGACAGGGGGTACAGATACGCAGTATTTT	CASSETGGTDTQYF
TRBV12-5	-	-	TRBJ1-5	TGTGCTAGTGGTTTGGCCAATTGGGGTCAGCCCCAGCATTTT	CASGLANWGQPQHF
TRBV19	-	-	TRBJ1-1	TGTGCCAGTAGTTCCACCAGGGGAAACACTGAAGCTTTCTTT	CASSSTRGNTEAFF
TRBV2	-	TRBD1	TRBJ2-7	TGTGCCAGCAGTGATTCCGGGACAGGGACCTACGAGCAGTACTTC	CASSDSGTGTYEQYF
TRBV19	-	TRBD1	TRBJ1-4	TGTGCCACCGGGACAGGAGGTGAAAAACTGTTTTTT	CATGTGGEKLFF
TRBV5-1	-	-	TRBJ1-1	TGCGCCAGCAGCTTGGGGGGCAGGGTTGGCACTGAAGCTTTCTTT	CASSLGGRVGTEAFF
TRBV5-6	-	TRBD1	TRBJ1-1	TGTGCCAGCAGCTTGGATAGGTCAGGGGGCTACAACACTGAAGCTTTTTTT	CASSLDRSGGYNTEAFF
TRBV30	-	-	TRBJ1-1	TGTGCCTGGAGCCTACAGGGATTTACTGAAGCTTTCTTT	CAWSLQGFTEAFF
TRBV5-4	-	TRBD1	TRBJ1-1	TGTGCCAGCAGCTTGCGACAGGGGGTTAACACTGAAGCTTTCTTT	CASSLRQGVNTEAFF
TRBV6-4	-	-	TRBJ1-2	TGTGCCAGCAGTGACGGGCGAGGCTACACCTTC	CASSDGRGYTF
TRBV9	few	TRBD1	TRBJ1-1	TGTGCCAGCAGCACTTGGGACAGTTTGAACACTGAAGCTTTCTTT	CASSTWDSLNTEAFF
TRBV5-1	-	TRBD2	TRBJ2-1	TGCGCCAGCAGCTTGGTAGGGCTAGCGGGAGTCAGCGAGCAGTTCTTC	CASSLVGLAGVSEQFF
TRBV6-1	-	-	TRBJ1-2	TGTGCCAGCGCCGCGAATTTTAACTATGGCTACACCTTC	CASAANFNYGYTF
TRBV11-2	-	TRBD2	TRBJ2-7	TGTGCCAGCAGCTTAGTAAGAGGGACTAGCGCCTACGAGCAGTACTTC	CASSLVRGTSAYEQYF
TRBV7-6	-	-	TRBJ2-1	TGTGCCAGCAGCCCCCGGGCTTGGGGGAACAATGAGCAGTTCTTC	CASSPRAWGNNEQFF